This T cell receptor beta chain came from a study of neurological immune-mediated disorders. MiXCR, run by TCRdb on the 5' RACE reads, gives a single entry per CDR3 protein. The sample lists under 75,000 distinct CDR3 sequences; more than 3% were seen once. The CDR3 contains 16 residues. Germline V gene sequence: CDR1 ENHRY, CDR2 SYGVKD. V lost 0 bases and J lost 2, with 10 bases in between. The table lists this clonotype with many counts. The sequencing input was PBMCs. The receptor was derived from a woman aged 60-75 years with multiple sclerosis. The chain employs TRBV10-3 and TRBJ2-2, with no clear D. Here the CDR3 reads CAISESLGRNTGELFF. The CDR3, as DNA: TGTGCCATCAGTGAGTCCCTGGGCAGAAACACCGGGGAGCTGTTTTTT.